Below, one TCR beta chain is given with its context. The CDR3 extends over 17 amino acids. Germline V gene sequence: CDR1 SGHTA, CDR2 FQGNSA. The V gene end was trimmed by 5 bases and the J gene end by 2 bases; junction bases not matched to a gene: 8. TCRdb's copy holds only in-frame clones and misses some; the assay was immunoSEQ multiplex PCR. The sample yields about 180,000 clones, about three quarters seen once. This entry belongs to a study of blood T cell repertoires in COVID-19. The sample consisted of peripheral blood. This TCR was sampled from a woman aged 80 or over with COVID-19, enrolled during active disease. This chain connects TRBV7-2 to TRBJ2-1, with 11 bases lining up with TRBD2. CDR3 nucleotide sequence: TGTGCCAGCAGCCCGCAACAACTAGCGGGGGCCTACAATGAGCAGTTCTTC. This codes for CASSPQQLAGAYNEQFF.